Below, 16 T cell receptor beta chains from the same sample are listed, as sequenced in a study of regulatory T cells in long-lasting Graves disease. Combining iRepertoire HTBI primers with Arm-PCR of CDR3 regions, the authors built TCR beta libraries. Each CDR3 protein gets one entry after TCRdb re-called the multiplex PCR reads with MiXCR. The sample shows hundreds of thousands of distinct CDR3 sequences, 15% to 20% of them seen only once. Specified time point: newly diagnosed GD, antithyroid drugs for less than 3 months. Preparation of the TCR library used RNA extracted from PBMCs. These same data were also listed under a study on T cells in Graves' hyperthyroidism and ophthalmopathy.

The sequencing used peripheral blood mononuclear cells (PBMCs), collected at new diagnosis, from a patient treated with antithyroid drugs. Receptors were obtained from a woman in her 30s with Graves disease.

Remarks on this clonotype: Germline and junction disagree at one end, which may indicate a read error. CDR3: CTSSRALSGGEQFF. CDR3 in DNA: TGCACCAGCAGCCGGGCCCTTTCTGGGGGTGAGCAGTTCTTC. This rearrangement joins TRBV5-1 to TRBJ2-1, with D perhaps assigned TRBD1 or TRBD2 (5 bases each). The CDR3 extends over 14 amino acids. Germline V gene lookup returns CDR1 SGHRS and CDR2 YFSETQ.

About this clonotype itself: This may stem from a read error, because a much larger clone lies one nucleotide away. The chain uses TRBV2 and TRBJ2-1; 8 bases map to TRBD2. This CDR3 has 13 amino acids. CDR1 and CDR2 from the germline V gene are SNHLY and FYNNEI. Written as DNA, the CDR3 is TGTGCAAAAAAAGGGACTAGTTTCAATGAGCAGTTCTTC. Protein: CAKKGTSFNEQFF.

There are a few counts of this clonotype. The chain has TRBV7-8 and TRBJ2-3; D is tentatively TRBD1 or TRBD2 (5 bases each). Germline values: CDR1 SGHVS, CDR2 FQNEAQ. Trimming removed 8 bases from V and 2 bases from J, with 14 bases in between. The CDR3 length is 14 residues. The CDR3 reads CASLGPHTTDTQYF. The CDR3 region has the DNA TGTGCCAGCCTGGGACCACATACCACAGATACGCAGTATTTT.

This chain joins TRBV6-1 and TRBJ2-5; 7 nucleotides agree with TRBD1. From germline, CDR1 is MNHNS and CDR2 SASEGT. The V segment lost 6 bases and the J segment 5 bases; nucleotides outside the gene matches: 15. The CDR3 totals 16 residues. CDR3 loop: CASSETPRGLGETQYF. The CDR3 DNA sequence: TGTGCCAGCAGCGAGACGCCGAGGGGGCTCGGGGAGACCCAGTACTTC.

This clonotype was seen many times. The chain has TRBV7-2 and TRBJ1-1; TRBD1 matches 7 bases. The CDR3 is 14 residues long. Trimming removed 5 bases from V and 0 bases from J; junction bases left unmatched: 3. CDR1 and CDR2 from the germline V gene are SGHTA and FQGNSA. The CDR3 nucleotides are TGTGCCAGCAGCCGGGACAGCATGAACACTGAAGCTTTCTTT. Protein product: CASSRDSMNTEAFF.

This clonotype was seen more than once but under ten times. The junction does not match germline at one end; this may be a read error. The CDR3 DNA follows: TGTGCCAGCAGTGACTCGAAAGACGTCACAGATACGCAGTATTTT. Its translation: CASSDSKDVTDTQYF. The V call is TRBV6-2 or TRBV6-3, the J call TRBJ2-3; D not certain. The length of the CDR3 is 15 residues. The germline V gene has CDR1 MNHEY and CDR2 SVGEGT.

At least ten counts were recorded for this clonotype. The gene calls are TRBV2 and TRBJ1-3; no reliable D call. Germline V CDR1 and CDR2: SNHLY, FYNNEI. The CDR3 is made up of 14 amino acids. The V gene lost 6 bases and the J gene lost 0 bases, with 9 bases spanning the gap. The DNA of the CDR3 is TGTGCCAGCAGGTCAATGGCCTCTGGAAACACCATATATTTT. Residues: CASRSMASGNTIYF.

The chain couples TRBV7-2 to TRBJ2-7; no clear D. The CDR3 has 14 residues. CDR1 is SGHTA, CDR2 FQGNSA, per germline. V gave up 0 bases and J gave up 6 bases, with 12 bases separating them. CDR3 protein: CASSLAASVFEQYF. As DNA, the CDR3 is TGTGCCAGCAGCTTAGCAGCCTCTGTCTTCGAGCAGTACTTC.

This clonotype was recorded at least ten times. The CDR3 DNA follows: TGTGCCAGCAGTGTCGTCAGGGTGAACACTGAAGCTTTCTTT. This codes for CASSVVRVNTEAFF. This chain connects TRBV2 to TRBJ1-1, with D maybe TRBD1 (5 bases). The V and J ends lost 4 bases and 0 bases respectively, with 9 bases between them. CDR1 is SNHLY and CDR2 is FYNNEI in the germline V gene. This CDR3 has 14 residues.

As regards this clonotype: A read error may explain this, as a much larger clone is one base away. The V gene is TRBV11-3, the J gene TRBJ2-1; D gene unclear. Germline V lookup: CDR1 SGHNT, CDR2 YENEEA. The CDR3 covers 13 residues. The V gene lost 9 bases and the J gene lost 7 bases, with 16 bases spanning the gap. The CDR3 sequence is CASRRSRENEQFF. The DNA of the CDR3 is TGTGCCAGTAGAAGGAGTCGAGAGAATGAGCAGTTCTTC.

This clonotype was counted between two and nine times. Being one base from a much bigger clone, this may be a read error. This sequence joins TRBV2 and TRBJ2-5; tentatively, D is TRBD2 (6 bases). The CDR3 sequence is 14 residues long. Germline V gene lookup returns CDR1 SNHLY and CDR2 FYNNEI. CDR3 in amino acids: CAGRKGGMGETQYF. CDR3 sequence (DNA): TGTGCCGGCAGGAAAGGCGGGATGGGAGAGACCCAGTACTTC.

A word on this clonotype: Since the CDR3 does not end with the conserved phenylalanine or tryptophan, this likely comes from a read error. The chain couples TRBV27 to TRBJ2-1, with TRBD2 matching over 7 bases. J gave up 0 bases and V 1 base, and 6 bases lay outside the gene matches. Germline V gene sequence: CDR1 MNHEY, CDR2 SMNVEV (reference sequence). This CDR3 contains 17 residues. DNA of the CDR3: TGTGCCAGCAGTTTATACGGGGGAGGGAGCTCCTACAATGAGCAGTTCCTC. Translation gives CASSLYGGGSSYNEQFL.

On this clonotype: A much bigger clone sits one base away, suggesting this may be a read error. This chain joins TRBV15 and TRBJ1-1; D is ambiguous. Germline V CDR1 and CDR2: LNHNV, YYDKDF (reference sequence). The CDR3 runs to 14 residues. V was cut by 7 bases and J by 0 bases, with 12 bases left in between. CDR3 sequence: CATIPGYVNTEAFF. The CDR3 DNA sequence: TGTGCCACCATTCCCGGGTATGTGAACACTGAAGCTTTCTTT.

The chain joins TRBV29-1 to TRBJ2-1, with D tentatively TRBD1 or TRBD2 (6 bases each). Trimming shortened V by 4 bases and J by 4 bases, and 14 bases separated the two germline ends. Germline-derived CDR1 and CDR2 are SQVTM and ANQGSEA. The CDR3 has 14 residues. The CDR3 spells CSVVTRGVYNEQFF. The DNA for the CDR3 is TGCAGCGTTGTCACGAGGGGGGTTTACAATGAGCAGTTCTTC.

The gene calls are TRBV12-3 or TRBV12-4 and TRBJ1-1; D gene ambiguous. The V end lost 0 bases, the J end lost 7 bases, and 9 bases lay between the germline ends. The CDR3 totals 13 residues. The CDR3 sequence: CASSLAPSLEAFF. CDR3 DNA sequence: TGTGCCAGCAGTTTAGCGCCCAGCCTTGAAGCTTTCTTT.

This clonotype was seen a few times. The rearrangement uses TRBV5-1 and TRBJ2-1; D remains ambiguous. This CDR3 has 12 residues. V was cut by 4 bases and J by 6 bases, with 8 bases left in between. Germline V gives CDR1 SGHRS, CDR2 YFSETQ. The CDR3 region is CASSPTFNEQFF. The DNA of the CDR3 is TGCGCCAGCAGCCCGACCTTCAATGAGCAGTTCTTC.